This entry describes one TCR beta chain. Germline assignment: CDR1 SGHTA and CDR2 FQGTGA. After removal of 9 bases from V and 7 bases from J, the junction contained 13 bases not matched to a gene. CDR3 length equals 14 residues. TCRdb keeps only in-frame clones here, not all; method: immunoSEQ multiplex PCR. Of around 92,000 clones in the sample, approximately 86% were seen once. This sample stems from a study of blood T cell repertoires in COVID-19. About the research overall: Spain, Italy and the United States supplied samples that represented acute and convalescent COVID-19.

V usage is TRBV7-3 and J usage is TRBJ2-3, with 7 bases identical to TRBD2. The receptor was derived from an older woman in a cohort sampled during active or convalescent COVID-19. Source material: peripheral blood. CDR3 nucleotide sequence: TGTGCCAGTAGGGAGGGAGGGCCGGTAAATACGCAGTATTTT. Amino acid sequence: CASREGGPVNTQYF.